A selection of T cell receptor beta chains follows, all from one sample in a study of blood T cell repertoires in COVID-19. TCRdb's copy holds only in-frame clones and misses some; the assay was immunoSEQ multiplex PCR. The data hold just over 300,000 clones, with around nine tenths observed a single time. The sample was PBMCs or T cells enriched from blood (not recorded which). The source is a woman between 40 and 55 years old who had recovered from COVID-19. Both conserved end residues are part of each CDR3. The D gene is left open where the match is weak. Clone size is stated in some rows and not others, as once, few, many or a class when expanded.

clone size,D gene,J gene,V gene,CDR3 DNA,CDR3 protein
.,.,TRBJ2-1,TRBV12-3/TRBV12-4,TGTGCCAGCATCCTACAGGGCCGGGATGAGCAGTTCTTC,CASILQGRDEQFF
.,.,TRBJ1-5,TRBV5-8,TGTGCCAGCAGCTTCAGGGGTGGCAATCAGCCCCAGCATTTT,CASSFRGGNQPQHF
.,.,TRBJ1-1,TRBV7-2,TGTGCCAGCAGCTTAGTTCGGGTTGCGAACACTGAAGCTTTCTTT,CASSLVRVANTEAFF
.,TRBD2,TRBJ2-2,TRBV7-3,TGTGCCAGCAGCTTAAGAGCGGGAGCCGGGGAGCTGTTTTTT,CASSLRAGAGELFF
.,.,TRBJ1-5,TRBV6-6,TGTGCCAGCAACCAGGGTATTCAGCCCCAGCATTTT,CASNQGIQPQHF
.,TRBD1,TRBJ2-5,TRBV14,TGTGCCAGCAGCCTGATGACAGGGGGTCAAGAGACCCAGTACTTC,CASSLMTGGQETQYF
.,.,TRBJ2-1,TRBV29-1,TGCAGCGTTGAGCAGGGGTCCTACAATGAGCAGTTCTTC,CSVEQGSYNEQFF
.,TRBD2,TRBJ2-3,TRBV6-5,TGTGCCAGCAGTATACTAGCGGGGAACACAGATACGCAGTATTTT,CASSILAGNTDTQYF
.,TRBD1,TRBJ2-5,TRBV9,TGTGCCAGCAGCGTAGAGGGACAGCCACAAGAGACCCAGTACTTC,CASSVEGQPQETQYF
.,TRBD2,TRBJ2-5,TRBV4-3,TGCGCCAGCAGCGCAGGGCTAGCGGGAGGAGGCGGGCCAGGGACCCAGTACTTC,CASSAGLAGGGGPGTQYF
once,.,TRBJ2-1,TRBV4-2,TGTGCCAGCAGCCAAGATCCTAGCATCTCCTACAATGAGCAGTTCTTC,CASSQDPSISYNEQFF
once,TRBD1,TRBJ1-2,TRBV6-2/TRBV6-3,TGTGCCAGCAGCTTTACCGACAGGGCGAGGTATGGCTACACCTTC,CASSFTDRARYGYTF
.,TRBD1,TRBJ1-5,TRBV12-3/TRBV12-4,TGTGCCAGCAAACAGGGGACGCGTCAGCCCCAGCATTTT,CASKQGTRQPQHF
.,TRBD1,TRBJ2-7,TRBV19,TGTGCCAGTAGTATAGAGGGACAGGGCCACGAGCAGTACTTC,CASSIEGQGHEQYF